The text below deals with one T cell receptor beta chain. This specimen comes from a study of T cell responses to AZD1222 COVID-19 vaccine. Measured with immunoSEQ multiplex PCR; TCRdb has only the in-frame clones, and not every one. The sample contains roughly 130,000 clones, 70% to 90% of which appear only once. The CDR3 sequence is 16 residues long. Germline assignment: CDR1 LNHDA and CDR2 SQIVND (reference sequence). The germline V and J ends were trimmed by 6 bases and 4 bases, with 21 bases remaining between them. This chain links TRBV19 with TRBJ1-2; the D gene is possibly TRBD1 (6 bases). The source of this sequence is an adult in good health. Sequences were derived from peripheral blood, sampled on day 0 of AZD1222 vaccination. The CDR3 is CASRNPGELGAYGYTF. Here the CDR3 DNA reads TGTGCCAGTAGGAACCCAGGGGAGTTAGGGGCCTATGGCTACACCTTC.